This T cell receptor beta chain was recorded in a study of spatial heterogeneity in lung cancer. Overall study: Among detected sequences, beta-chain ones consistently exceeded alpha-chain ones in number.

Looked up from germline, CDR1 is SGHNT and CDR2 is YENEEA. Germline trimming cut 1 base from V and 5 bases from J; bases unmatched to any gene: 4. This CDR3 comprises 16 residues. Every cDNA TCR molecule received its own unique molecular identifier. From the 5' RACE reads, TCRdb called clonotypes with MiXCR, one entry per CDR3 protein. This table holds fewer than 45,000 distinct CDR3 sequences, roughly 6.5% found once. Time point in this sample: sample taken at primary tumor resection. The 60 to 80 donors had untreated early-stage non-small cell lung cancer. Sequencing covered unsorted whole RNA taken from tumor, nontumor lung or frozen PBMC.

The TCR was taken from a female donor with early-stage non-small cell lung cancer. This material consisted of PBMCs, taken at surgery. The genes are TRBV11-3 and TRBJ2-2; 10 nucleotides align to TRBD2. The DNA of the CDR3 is TGTGCCAGCAGCTTAGGCCTAGCGGGAGATACCGGGGAGCTGTTTTTT. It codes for CASSLGLAGDTGELFF.